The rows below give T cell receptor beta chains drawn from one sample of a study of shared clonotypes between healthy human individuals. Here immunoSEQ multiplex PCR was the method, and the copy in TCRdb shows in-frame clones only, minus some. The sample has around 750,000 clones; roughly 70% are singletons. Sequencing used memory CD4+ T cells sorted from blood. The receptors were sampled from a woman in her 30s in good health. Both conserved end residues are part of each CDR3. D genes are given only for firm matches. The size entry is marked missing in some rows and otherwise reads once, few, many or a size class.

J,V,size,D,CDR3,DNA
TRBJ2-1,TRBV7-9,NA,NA,CASSLQANEQFF,TGTGCCAGCAGCTTACAGGCTAATGAGCAGTTCTTC
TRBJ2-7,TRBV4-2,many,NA,CASSSRLEGSYEQYF,TGTGCCAGCAGCTCCAGACTAGAAGGCTCCTACGAGCAGTACTTC
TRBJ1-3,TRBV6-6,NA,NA,CASTREGGSGNTIYF,TGTGCCAGCACCAGAGAGGGAGGGTCTGGAAACACCATATATTTT
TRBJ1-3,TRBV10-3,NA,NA,CAISLTGGNTIYF,TGTGCCATCAGTCTGACCGGAGGAAACACCATATATTTT
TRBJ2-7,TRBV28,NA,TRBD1,CASRVDRGMSVEQYF,TGTGCCAGCAGGGTCGACAGGGGAATGTCGGTCGAGCAGTACTTC
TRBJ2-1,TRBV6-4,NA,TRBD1,CASSDTGGAGNEQFF,TGTGCCAGCAGTGACACAGGGGGCGCCGGCAATGAGCAGTTCTTC
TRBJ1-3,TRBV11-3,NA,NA,CASSLLYRRGGNTIYF,TGTGCCAGCAGCTTATTATATCGGAGGGGAGGAAACACCATATATTTT
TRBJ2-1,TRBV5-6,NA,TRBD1,CASSRDRSLEQFF,TGTGCCAGCAGCCGGGACAGGAGTCTTGAGCAGTTCTTC
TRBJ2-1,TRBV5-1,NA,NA,CASRPDWREQFF,TGCGCCAGCAGACCCGACTGGAGGGAGCAGTTCTTC
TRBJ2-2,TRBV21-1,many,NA,CASSKVKQGPYTGELFF,TGTGCCAGCAGCAAAGTGAAACAGGGGCCGTACACCGGGGAGCTGTTTTTT
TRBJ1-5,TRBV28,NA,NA,CASSSRGNGRQPQHF,TGTGCCAGCAGTTCTCGGGGCAACGGTCGTCAGCCCCAGCATTTT
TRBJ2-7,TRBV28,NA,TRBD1,CASSLNSRDRAEQYF,TGTGCCAGCAGTTTAAACAGCCGGGACAGGGCCGAGCAGTACTTC
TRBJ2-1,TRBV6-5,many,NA,CASSYRDASYNEQFF,TGTGCCAGCAGTTACCGGGACGCCTCCTACAATGAGCAGTTCTTC
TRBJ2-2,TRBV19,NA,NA,CASRVTVLNTGELFF,TGTGCCAGTAGGGTGACAGTTTTGAACACCGGGGAGCTGTTTTTT
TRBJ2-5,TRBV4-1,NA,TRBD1,CASSQGPYGQGIGETQYF,TGCGCCAGCAGCCAAGGTCCCTACGGACAGGGGATAGGAGAGACCCAGTACTTC
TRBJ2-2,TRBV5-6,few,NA,CASSWGQSGELFF,TGTGCCAGCAGCTGGGGGCAGTCCGGGGAGCTGTTTTTT
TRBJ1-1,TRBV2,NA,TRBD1,CASNTGTGGNTEAFF,TGTGCCAGCAACACCGGGACAGGGGGTAACACTGAAGCTTTCTTT
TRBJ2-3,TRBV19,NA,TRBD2,CASRRGDYPSTDTQYF,TGTGCCAGTAGGAGAGGGGACTATCCGAGCACAGATACGCAGTATTTT
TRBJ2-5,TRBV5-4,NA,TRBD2,CASTSGTQETQYF,TGTGCCAGCACTAGCGGGACCCAAGAGACCCAGTACTTC
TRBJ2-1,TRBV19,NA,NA,CASSLFGRNEQFF,TGTGCCAGTAGTCTCTTCGGACGCAATGAGCAGTTCTTC
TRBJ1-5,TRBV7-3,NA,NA,CASSFGVHQPQHF,TGTGCCAGCAGCTTTGGGGTCCATCAGCCCCAGCATTTT
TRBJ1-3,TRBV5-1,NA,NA,CASMGADGNTIYF,TGCGCCAGCATGGGGGCGGATGGAAACACCATATATTTT
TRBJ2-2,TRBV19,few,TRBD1,CASSFTGGGELFF,TGTGCCAGTAGCTTCACAGGGGGCGGGGAGCTGTTTTTT
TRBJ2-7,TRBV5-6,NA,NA,CASSPRMAGEQYF,TGTGCCAGCAGCCCGAGGATGGCGGGGGAGCAGTACTTC
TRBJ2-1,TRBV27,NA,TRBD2,CASSYSGTSGRGEQFF,TGTGCCAGCAGTTACTCAGGGACTAGCGGGAGAGGGGAGCAGTTCTTC
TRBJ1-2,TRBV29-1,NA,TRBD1,CSATGGYGYTF,TGCAGCGCTACAGGGGGCTATGGCTACACCTTC
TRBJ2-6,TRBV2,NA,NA,CASSVGAGHSGANVLTF,TGTGCCAGCAGTGTAGGGGCCGGACACTCTGGGGCCAACGTCCTGACTTTC
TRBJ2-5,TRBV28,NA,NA,CASGPTPDSSQETQYF,TGTGCCAGCGGCCCTACACCGGACAGCTCCCAAGAGACCCAGTACTTC
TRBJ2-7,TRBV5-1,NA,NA,CASSLAGVHEQYF,TGCGCCAGCAGCTTGGCGGGGGTCCACGAGCAGTACTTC
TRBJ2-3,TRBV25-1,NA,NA,CASRGTSTDTQYF,TGTGCCAGCAGAGGGACTAGCACAGATACGCAGTATTTT
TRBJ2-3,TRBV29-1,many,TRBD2,CSVNRGGADTQYF,TGCAGTGTAAACCGCGGGGGGGCAGATACGCAGTATTTT
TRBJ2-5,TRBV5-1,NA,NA,CASSPSTGPGVETQYF,TGCGCCAGCAGCCCCTCGACAGGACCCGGGGTAGAGACCCAGTACTTC
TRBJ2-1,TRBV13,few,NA,CASSPGLPGSDEQFF,TGTGCCAGCAGTCCGGGACTCCCCGGGTCCGATGAGCAGTTCTTC
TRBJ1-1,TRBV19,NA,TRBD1,CASSTTGVRTEAFF,TGTGCCAGTAGTACGACAGGGGTTCGGACTGAAGCTTTCTTT
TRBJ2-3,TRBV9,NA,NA,CASSPWAGLRDTQYF,TGTGCCAGCAGCCCCTGGGCGGGTCTGAGAGATACGCAGTATTTT
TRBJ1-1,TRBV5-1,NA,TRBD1,CASSPGTGSEAFF,TGCGCCAGCAGCCCCGGGACAGGAAGTGAAGCTTTCTTT
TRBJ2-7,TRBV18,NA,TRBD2,CASSPRRTSGSYEQYF,TGTGCCAGCTCACCGCGGAGGACTAGCGGGAGCTACGAGCAGTACTTC
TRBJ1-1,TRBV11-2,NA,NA,CASSLSIQARTEAFF,TGTGCCAGCAGCTTATCCATCCAAGCAAGAACTGAAGCTTTCTTT
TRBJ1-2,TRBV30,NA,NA,CAWSVPRNLYGYTF,TGTGCCTGGAGTGTCCCGAGGAATCTATATGGCTACACCTTC
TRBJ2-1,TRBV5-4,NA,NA,CASSLSRNEQFF,TGTGCCAGCAGCTTATCTAGGAATGAGCAGTTCTTC
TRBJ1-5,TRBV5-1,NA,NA,CASSLQGDQPQHF,TGCGCCAGCAGCTTACAGGGTGATCAGCCCCAGCATTTT
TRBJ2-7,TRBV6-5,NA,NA,CASSYSRVAYEQYF,TGTGCCAGCAGTTACTCCCGTGTCGCCTACGAGCAGTACTTC
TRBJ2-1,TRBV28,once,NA,CASSLAYRQFNNEQFF,TGTGCCAGCAGTTTAGCCTATCGACAGTTCAACAATGAGCAGTTCTTC
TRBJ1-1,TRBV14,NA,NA,CASSQVSGVTEAFF,TGTGCCAGCAGCCAAGTTTCGGGGGTCACTGAAGCTTTCTTT
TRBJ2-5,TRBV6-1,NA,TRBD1,CASSERDRAQETQYF,TGTGCCAGCAGTGAACGGGACAGGGCTCAAGAGACCCAGTACTTC
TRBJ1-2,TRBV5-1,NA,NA,CASSPDDTYGYTF,TGCGCCAGCAGCCCCGATGACACCTATGGCTACACCTTC
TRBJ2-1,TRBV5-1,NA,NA,CASSETRPLASSYNEQFF,TGCGCCAGCAGCGAAACCCGGCCCCTGGCCAGCTCCTACAATGAGCAGTTCTTC
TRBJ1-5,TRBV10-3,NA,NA,CAATDKPNQPQHF,TGTGCCGCAACGGACAAGCCAAATCAGCCCCAGCATTTT
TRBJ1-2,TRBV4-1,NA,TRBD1,CASSQGTRGLGYTF,TGCGCCAGCAGCCAAGGAACCAGGGGGCTCGGCTACACCTTC
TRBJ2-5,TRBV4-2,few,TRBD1,CASSRIGTGDLETQYF,TGTGCCAGCAGCCGCATTGGGACAGGGGATTTAGAGACCCAGTACTTC
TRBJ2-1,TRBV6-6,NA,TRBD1,CASSHHGTGSHEQFF,TGTGCCAGCAGTCACCACGGGACAGGGAGTCATGAGCAGTTCTTC
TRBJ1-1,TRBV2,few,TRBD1,CASSTQGVEAFF,TGTGCCAGCAGTACGCAGGGGGTTGAAGCTTTCTTT
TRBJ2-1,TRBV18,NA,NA,CASSPPGGFEQFF,TGTGCCAGCTCACCACCAGGCGGGTTTGAACAGTTCTTC
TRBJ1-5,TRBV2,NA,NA,CASSDTAADQPQHF,TGTGCCAGCAGTGACACAGCTGCCGATCAGCCCCAGCATTTT
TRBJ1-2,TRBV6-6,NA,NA,CASSRQPGGQNYGYTF,TGTGCCAGCAGTCGCCAACCCGGGGGACAAAACTATGGCTACACCTTC
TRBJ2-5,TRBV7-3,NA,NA,CASSLGAEQETQYF,TGTGCCAGCAGCTTAGGGGCAGAGCAAGAGACCCAGTACTTC
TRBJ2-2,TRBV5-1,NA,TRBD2,CASSLAPGLADPTGELFF,TGCGCCAGCAGCTTAGCGCCGGGACTAGCGGACCCCACCGGGGAGCTGTTTTTT
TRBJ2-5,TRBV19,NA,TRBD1,CASRDRGLSETQYF,TGTGCCAGCCGGGACAGGGGGCTATCAGAGACCCAGTACTTC
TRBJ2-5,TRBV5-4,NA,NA,CASAIGGETQYF,TGTGCCAGCGCGATTGGTGGAGAGACCCAGTACTTC